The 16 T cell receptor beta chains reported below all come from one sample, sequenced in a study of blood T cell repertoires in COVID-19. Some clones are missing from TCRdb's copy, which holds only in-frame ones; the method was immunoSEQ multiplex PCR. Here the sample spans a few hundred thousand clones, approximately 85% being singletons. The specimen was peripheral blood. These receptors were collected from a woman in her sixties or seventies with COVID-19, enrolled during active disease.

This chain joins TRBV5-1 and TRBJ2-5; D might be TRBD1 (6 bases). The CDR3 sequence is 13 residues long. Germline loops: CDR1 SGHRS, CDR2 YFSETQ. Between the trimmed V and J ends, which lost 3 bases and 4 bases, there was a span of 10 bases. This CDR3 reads CASSYDRTETQYF. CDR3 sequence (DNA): TGCGCCAGCAGCTACGACAGGACAGAGACCCAGTACTTC.

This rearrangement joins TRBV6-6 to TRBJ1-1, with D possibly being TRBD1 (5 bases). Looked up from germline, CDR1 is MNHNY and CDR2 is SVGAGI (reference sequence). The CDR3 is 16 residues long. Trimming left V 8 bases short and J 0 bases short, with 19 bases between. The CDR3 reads CASHHGGVGLNTEAFF. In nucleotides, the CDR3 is TGTGCCAGCCACCACGGAGGGGTAGGATTGAACACTGAAGCTTTCTTT.

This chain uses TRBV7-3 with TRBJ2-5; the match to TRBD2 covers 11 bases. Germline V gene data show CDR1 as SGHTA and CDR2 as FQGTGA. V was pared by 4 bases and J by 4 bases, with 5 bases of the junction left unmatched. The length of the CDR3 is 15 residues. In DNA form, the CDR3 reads TGTGCCAGCAGCTCCTCCGGGACTAGCGGAGAGACCCAGTACTTC. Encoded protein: CASSSSGTSGETQYF.

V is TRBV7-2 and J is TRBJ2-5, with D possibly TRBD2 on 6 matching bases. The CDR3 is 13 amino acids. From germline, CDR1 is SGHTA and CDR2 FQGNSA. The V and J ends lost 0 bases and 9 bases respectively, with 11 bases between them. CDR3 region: CASSLAGGSPQYF. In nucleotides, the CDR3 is TGTGCCAGCAGCTTAGCGGGAGGAAGTCCCCAGTACTTC.

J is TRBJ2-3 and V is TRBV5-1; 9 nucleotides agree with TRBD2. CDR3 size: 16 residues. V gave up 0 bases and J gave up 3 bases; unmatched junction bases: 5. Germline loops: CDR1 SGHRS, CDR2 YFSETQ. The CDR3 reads CASSLGLAGLTDTQYF. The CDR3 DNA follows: TGCGCCAGCAGCTTGGGGCTAGCGGGGTTAACAGATACGCAGTATTTT.

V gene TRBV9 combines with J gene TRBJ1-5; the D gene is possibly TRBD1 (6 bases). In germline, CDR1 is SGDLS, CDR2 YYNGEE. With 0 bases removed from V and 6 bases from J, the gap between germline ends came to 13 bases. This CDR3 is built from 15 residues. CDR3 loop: CASSVDGRGAQPQHF. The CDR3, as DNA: TGTGCCAGCAGCGTAGATGGTCGGGGGGCTCAGCCCCAGCATTTT.

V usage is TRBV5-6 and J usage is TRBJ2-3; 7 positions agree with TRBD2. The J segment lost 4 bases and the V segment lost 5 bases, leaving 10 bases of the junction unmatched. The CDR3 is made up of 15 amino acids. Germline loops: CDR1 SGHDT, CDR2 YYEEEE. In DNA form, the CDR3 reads TGTGCCAGCAGGGGAGGGGCTAGCTCCCCAGATACGCAGTATTTT. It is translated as CASRGGASSPDTQYF.

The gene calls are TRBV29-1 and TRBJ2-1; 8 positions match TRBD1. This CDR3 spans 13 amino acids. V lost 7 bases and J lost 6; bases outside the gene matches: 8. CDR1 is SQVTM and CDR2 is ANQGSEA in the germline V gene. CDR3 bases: TGCAGCGGGACCCAAACAGGGGGCAATGAGCAGTTCTTC. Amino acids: CSGTQTGGNEQFF.

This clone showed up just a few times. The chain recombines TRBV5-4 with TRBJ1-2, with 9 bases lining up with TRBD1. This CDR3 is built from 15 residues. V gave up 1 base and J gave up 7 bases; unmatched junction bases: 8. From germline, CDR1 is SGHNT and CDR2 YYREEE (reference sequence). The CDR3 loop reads CASSLSRDRGVGYTF. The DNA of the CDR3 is TGTGCCAGCAGCTTGTCGCGAGACAGGGGGGTTGGCTACACCTTC.

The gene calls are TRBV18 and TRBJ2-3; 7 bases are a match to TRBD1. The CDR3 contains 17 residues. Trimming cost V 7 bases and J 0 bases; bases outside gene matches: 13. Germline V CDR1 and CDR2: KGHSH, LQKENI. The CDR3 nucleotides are TGTGCCAGCTACCGGCAGAGTCCGGGACAGAGCACAGATACGCAGTATTTT. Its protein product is CASYRQSPGQSTDTQYF.

The CDR3, as DNA: TGTGCCAGCAGTTTTCTCAATGAGCAGTTCTTC. Protein sequence: CASSFLNEQFF. The chain combines TRBV12-3 or TRBV12-4 with TRBJ2-1; D is unresolved. Deletions cut 3 bases from V and 6 bases from J, with 3 bases between. This CDR3 spans 11 amino acids.

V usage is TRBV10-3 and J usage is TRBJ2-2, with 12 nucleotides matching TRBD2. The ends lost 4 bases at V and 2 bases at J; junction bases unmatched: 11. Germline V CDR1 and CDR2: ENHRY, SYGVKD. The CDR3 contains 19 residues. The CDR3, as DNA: TGTGCCATCAGTGGAGGCGGGGGGGGACTAGCGGGCAACACCGGGGAGCTGTTTTTT. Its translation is CAISGGGGGLAGNTGELFF.

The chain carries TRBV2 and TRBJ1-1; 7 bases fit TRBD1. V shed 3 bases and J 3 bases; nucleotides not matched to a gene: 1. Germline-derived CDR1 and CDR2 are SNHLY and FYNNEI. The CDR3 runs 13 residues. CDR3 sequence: CASSDRGDTEAFF. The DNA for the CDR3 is TGTGCCAGCAGTGACAGGGGGGACACTGAAGCTTTCTTT.

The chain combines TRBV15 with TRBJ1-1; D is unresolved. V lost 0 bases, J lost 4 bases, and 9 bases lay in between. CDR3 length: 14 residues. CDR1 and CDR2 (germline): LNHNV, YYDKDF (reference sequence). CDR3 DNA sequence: TGTGCCACCAGCAGAGATAGGAGTTTCACTGAAGCTTTCTTT. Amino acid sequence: CATSRDRSFTEAFF.

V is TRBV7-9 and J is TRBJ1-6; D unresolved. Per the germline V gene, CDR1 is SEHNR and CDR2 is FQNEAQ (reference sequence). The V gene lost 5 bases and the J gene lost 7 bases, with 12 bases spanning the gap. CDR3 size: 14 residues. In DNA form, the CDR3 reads TGTGCCAGCAGCCCCGACAACCGAAATTCACCCCTCCACTTT. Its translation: CASSPDNRNSPLHF.

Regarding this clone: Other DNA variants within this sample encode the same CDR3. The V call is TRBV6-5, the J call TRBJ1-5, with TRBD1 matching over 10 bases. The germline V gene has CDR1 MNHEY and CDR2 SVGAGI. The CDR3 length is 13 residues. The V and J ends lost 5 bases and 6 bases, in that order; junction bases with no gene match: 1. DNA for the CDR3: TGTGCCAGCAGTCGGACAGGGGGTCAGCCCCAGCATTTT. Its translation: CASSRTGGQPQHF.